The clone carrying this T cell receptor (beta chain) appeared a few times. Its target is not known. These data belong to a study of cytomegalovirus exposure and HLA in healthy donors. The PCR was carried out with 60 Vbeta primers and 13 Jbeta primers. TCRdb's copy holds only in-frame clones and misses some; the assay was immunoSEQ multiplex PCR. The data show 65,000 to 95,000 clones, around 80% seen once. The CDR3 loop spans 12 amino acids. CDR1 is GTSNPN, CDR2 SVGIG, per germline (reference sequence). V lost 0 bases and J 3 bases, leaving 6 bases between the germline ends. Study-level results: Most TCR beta V segments were productive about 87% or about 30% of the time in an earlier analysis. Reportedly, TCR beta sequences accurately predicted HLA-A and HLA-B alleles in most subjects. Common viral pathogens seemed, in a later analysis, to connect with several of the most significant clusters.

This receptor was identified in a male donor in good health and CMV-seropositive. Sequencing was done on a sample of PBMCs. The chain recombines TRBV30 with TRBJ2-7; possible D gene TRBD1, 5 bases. CDR3 sequence (DNA): TGTGCCTGGAGTGTACAGGTCTACGAGCAGTACTTC. Translated: CAWSVQVYEQYF.